A single sample is the source of the 3 T cell receptor beta chains below, sequenced in a study of T cell responses to AZD1222 COVID-19 vaccine. Method: immunoSEQ multiplex PCR; TCRdb's copy keeps in-frame clones and lacks some. This sample has over 140,000 clones, with about 92% found just once. This specimen was peripheral blood, taken 28 days after the second AZD1222 dose. The receptors originated from an adult who received the AZD1222 COVID-19 vaccine.

This rearrangement joins TRBV28 to TRBJ1-1, with 8 bases lining up with TRBD1. The CDR3 length is 12 residues. Germline CDR1 reads MDHEN; CDR2 reads SYDVKM. V dropped 7 bases and J dropped 10; count of bases not matched to a gene: 8. The CDR3 is CASNKQGVAAFF. DNA of the CDR3: TGTGCCAGCAATAAACAGGGGGTCGCAGCTTTCTTT.

For the CDR3, the DNA is TGTGCCAGCAGCATAACAGGGGGTGGATCACCCCTCCACTTT. Translating gives CASSITGGGSPLHF. This sequence joins TRBV7-6 and TRBJ1-6; the match to TRBD1 covers 8 bases. The junction had 7 bases not matched to a gene; V was cut back by 5 bases and J by 10 bases. The CDR3 runs to 14 residues. CDR1 SGHVS and CDR2 FNYEAQ come from the germline V gene. The variable domain in full, completed from reference TRBV7-6 and TRBJ1-6, reads GAGVSQSPRYKVTKRGQDVALRCDPISGHVSLYWYRQALGQGPEFLTYFNYEAQQDKSGLPNDRFSAERPEGSISTLTIQRTEQRDSAMYRCASSITGGGSPLHFGNGTRLTVT.

The chain couples TRBV3-1 (or the pseudogene TRBV3-2) to TRBJ2-3, with 8 bases aligning to TRBD2. This CDR3 has 16 amino acids. J lost 2 bases, V lost 7 bases, and 11 bases had no gene match. CDR1 is LGHDT and CDR2 is YNNKEL in the germline V gene (reference sequence). The DNA for the CDR3 is TGTGCCAGCACCAAAGGGTGCGGGGGGAACACAGATACGCAGTATTTT. It yields the protein CASTKGCGGNTDTQYF.